Listed below are T cell receptor beta chains from one sample, sequenced in a study of cytomegalovirus exposure and HLA in healthy donors. Repertoires were generated with immunoSEQ multiplex PCR, while TCRdb's copy carries only in-frame clones and drops some. The repertoire holds approximately 200,000 clones, around 85% seen once, with about 0.23% in the top ten. Sequences were obtained from PBMCs. The receptor set was obtained from a girl aged 2-10 years in good health and CMV-seronegative. The CDR3 runs from the conserved cysteine through the conserved F or W. The D gene is left open where the match is weak. Clone size is stated in some rows and not others, as once, few, many or a class when expanded.

TRBV18	13	.	TRBJ1-1	.	TGTGCCAGCTCGCGGGTTTGGAACACTGAAGCTTTCTTT	CASSRVWNTEAFF
TRBV5-8	16	.	TRBJ1-1	.	TGTGCCAGCAGCTTGGTTGGCCAGGGACAGAACACTGAAGCTTTCTTT	CASSLVGQGQNTEAFF
TRBV27	15	.	TRBJ2-7	.	TGTGCCAGCAGCCGGACATACCTGAGCTCCTACGAGCAGTACTTC	CASSRTYLSSYEQYF
TRBV18	13	.	TRBJ1-6	.	TGTGCCAGCTCACCCAGGGGTAATTCACCCCTCCACTTT	CASSPRGNSPLHF
TRBV14	15	.	TRBJ2-5	.	TGTGCCAGCGCCCCCTTCCCAGGGATGAGGGAGACCCAGTACTTC	CASAPFPGMRETQYF
TRBV9	15	.	TRBJ2-3	.	TGTGCCAGCAGCGTAGCGGGACACGACACAGATACGCAGTATTTT	CASSVAGHDTDTQYF
TRBV30	15	TRBD1	TRBJ2-6	.	TGTGCCTGGATCAAACAGGGGGCCGGGGCCAACGTCCTGACTTTC	CAWIKQGAGANVLTF
TRBV5-4	15	.	TRBJ2-3	once	TGTGCCAGCAGCCAGGCGGGAACTTATACAGATACGCAGTATTTT	CASSQAGTYTDTQYF
TRBV2	18	TRBD1	TRBJ1-6	.	TGTGCCAGCGAAGGCTTCCTCCCTGCACCGGGACAGGGATCACCCCTCCACTTT	CASEGFLPAPGQGSPLHF
TRBV7-8	15	.	TRBJ2-5	few	TGTGCCAGCAGCTTATATCGTCCGGGAGTGGAGACCCAGTACTTC	CASSLYRPGVETQYF
TRBV11-1	16	TRBD1	TRBJ2-1	.	TGTGCCAGCAGCTTAGAACCGGGACAGGGAAGACATGAGCAGTTCTTC	CASSLEPGQGRHEQFF
TRBV10-1	14	TRBD2	TRBJ2-5	.	TGCGCCACCGGTGAGCGGGAGAGGCCGGAGACCCAGTACTTC	CATGERERPETQYF
TRBV4-1	14	.	TRBJ2-7	.	TGCGCCAGCACCCATCTCGCGGGGGCGGGGGAGCAGTACTTC	CASTHLAGAGEQYF
TRBV19	16	TRBD2	TRBJ2-7	.	TGTGCCAGTAGTTCCACGAGACTAGCGGGAGTCCTCGAGCAGTACTTC	CASSSTRLAGVLEQYF
TRBV6-5	12	.	TRBJ1-2	.	TGTGCCAGCAGCCGCACAGGGTACGGCTACACCTTC	CASSRTGYGYTF
TRBV6-1	16	.	TRBJ1-2	.	TGTGCCAGCAGTGAAATGGCGGTCTATCCTGGCTATGGCTACACCTTC	CASSEMAVYPGYGYTF
TRBV10-2	17	TRBD2	TRBJ2-5	.	TGCGCCAGCAGTAGGGGCCTGACTAGCGGCCTACAAGAGACCCAGTACTTC	CASSRGLTSGLQETQYF
TRBV27	15	TRBD1	TRBJ2-7	.	TGTGCCAGCAGTTTAGATGGGACAGGCCTCTACGAGCAGTACTTC	CASSLDGTGLYEQYF
TRBV18	13	.	TRBJ2-4	.	TGTGCCAGCTCGGACACAGGGAAAAACATTCAGTACTTC	CASSDTGKNIQYF
TRBV5-5	15	TRBD1	TRBJ2-7	.	TGTGCCAGCAGCCCAGGAGTGACAGGGGTACGAGGGCAGTACTTC	CASSPGVTGVRGQYF
TRBV19	14	TRBD1	TRBJ1-2	.	TGTGCCAGTAGCACCAGGGGGCCAATGTATGGCTACACCTTC	CASSTRGPMYGYTF
TRBV7-7	13	.	TRBJ2-3	.	TGTGCCAGCAGCGTGGGCCTACGGGATACGCAGTATTTT	CASSVGLRDTQYF
TRBV21-1	14	.	TRBJ1-4	.	TGTGCCACCGGAACAGGGTCTGCTAATGAAAAACTGTTTTTT	CATGTGSANEKLFF
TRBV15	13	.	TRBJ1-5	once	TGTGCCACCAGCAGAGATCTTGGCCAGCCCCAGCATTTT	CATSRDLGQPQHF
TRBV6-6	16	.	TRBJ1-4	.	TGTGCCAGCAGTTACTCATACAGGGCAACTAATGAAAAACTGTTTTTT	CASSYSYRATNEKLFF
TRBV18	13	TRBD1	TRBJ2-7	.	TGTGCCAGCTCACCGGGACAGGGAGACGAGCAGTACTTC	CASSPGQGDEQYF
TRBV4-2	15	TRBD2	TRBJ2-1	.	TGTGCCAGCAGCCAAAGTAGCGGGCACTACAATGAGCAGTTCTTC	CASSQSSGHYNEQFF
TRBV12-5	14	TRBD1	TRBJ1-1	.	TGTGCTAGTGGGGGACAGCCAATGAACACTGAAGCTTTCTTT	CASGGQPMNTEAFF
TRBV6-5	12	.	TRBJ2-7	.	TGTGCCAGCAGTTACTCGAAGGGGCGACAGTACTTC	CASSYSKGRQYF
TRBV5-1	14	.	TRBJ1-1	.	TGCGCCAGCAGGATCTGGTGGCAGAACACTGAAGCTTTCTTT	CASRIWWQNTEAFF
TRBV29-1	15	TRBD1	TRBJ2-1	.	TGCAGCGTTGAAAGTGGGACAGGGGGCTTTAATGAGCAGTTCTTC	CSVESGTGGFNEQFF
TRBV5-4	14	TRBD1	TRBJ2-5	.	TGTGCCAGCAGTTCGTCAGGGGGCCAAGAGACCCAGTACTTC	CASSSSGGQETQYF
TRBV6-1	13	TRBD1	TRBJ1-2	few	TGTGCCAGCAGTGACAGGGGGCGTTGGGGCTACACCTTC	CASSDRGRWGYTF